What follows are 28 T cell receptor beta chains derived from one specimen sequenced in a study of blood T cell repertoires in COVID-19. Some clones are missing from TCRdb's copy, which holds only in-frame ones; the method was immunoSEQ multiplex PCR. The data contain more than 95,000 clones, about 91% of them singletons. The sample was peripheral blood. The receptor source for this set is a human donor in a cohort sampled during active COVID-19.

This chain connects TRBV2 to TRBJ2-7; 7 positions agree with TRBD1. V shed 4 bases and J 6 bases; nucleotides not matched to a gene: 15. The CDR3 covers 16 residues. The germline gives CDR1 SNHLY, CDR2 FYNNEI. The CDR3 coding sequence is TGTGCCAGCAGTGGACTCGCAGGGGGATTAGTACCCGAGCAGTACTTC. As protein: CASSGLAGGLVPEQYF.

This clone was observed once. V is TRBV13 and J is TRBJ2-1; 9 nucleotides align to TRBD2. In germline, CDR1 is PRHDT, CDR2 FYEKMQ (reference sequence). V lost 5 bases and J lost 7; bases outside the gene matches: 12. The CDR3 totals 16 residues. CDR3 coding DNA: TGTGCCAGCAGCACCCTTCTCGCGGGGGGGGGAAATGAGCAGTTCTTC. Residues: CASSTLLAGGGNEQFF.

The chain uses TRBV7-2 and TRBJ2-1; 13 positions match TRBD2. After removal of 3 bases from V and 0 bases from J, the junction contained 5 bases not matched to a gene. The CDR3 has 18 residues. Germline lookup yields CDR1 SGHTA and CDR2 FQGNSA. This chain's CDR3 is CASSFRLAGGLSYNEQFF. Written as DNA, the CDR3 is TGTGCCAGCAGCTTCAGACTAGCGGGGGGCCTCTCCTACAATGAGCAGTTCTTC.

This chain uses TRBV10-3 with TRBJ2-1, with 8 nucleotides matching TRBD2. This CDR3 has 15 residues. Germline V gene lookup returns CDR1 ENHRY and CDR2 SYGVKD. Trimming removed 8 bases from V and 4 bases from J; junction bases left unmatched: 10. In DNA form, the CDR3 reads TGTGCCATCGGGGGAGCGGGAGAAGATTACAATGAGCAGTTCTTC. It codes for CAIGGAGEDYNEQFF.

This clone was seen a handful of times. This chain's CDR3 is CASSDRSKLPSPLHF. In nucleotides, the CDR3 is TGTGCCAGCAGTGATCGGAGCAAATTGCCCTCACCCCTCCACTTT. The V gene is TRBV2, the J gene TRBJ1-6; D uncertain. CDR3 size: 15 residues. The V end was cut by 3 bases, the J end by 10 bases, with 16 bases between. Per the germline V gene, CDR1 is SNHLY and CDR2 is FYNNEI. Full variable domain (remainder filled in from reference TRBV2 and TRBJ1-6): EPEVTQTPSHQVTQMGQEVILRCVPISNHLYFYWYRQILGQKVEFLVSFYNNEISEKSEIFDDQFSVERPDGSNFTLKIRSTKLEDSAMYFCASSDRSKLPSPLHFGNGTRLTVT.

The J gene is TRBJ1-5, the V gene TRBV7-2; D might be TRBD1 (6 bases). Germline CDR1 SGHTA, CDR2 FQGNSA. V was clipped by 5 bases and J by 6 bases, with 17 bases between them. The CDR3 is made up of 15 amino acids. This CDR3 is CASSRTDTPTQPQHF. DNA for the CDR3: TGTGCCAGCAGCCGGACAGACACTCCAACTCAGCCCCAGCATTTT. Looking up the rest from reference TRBV7-2 and TRBJ1-5 gives the full variable domain: GAGVSQSPSNKVTEKGKDVELRCDPISGHTALYWYRQSLGQGLEFLIYFQGNSAPDKSGLPSDRFSAERTGGSVSTLTIQRTQQEDSAVYLCASSRTDTPTQPQHFGDGTRLSIL.

V gene TRBV6-2 or TRBV6-3 combines with J gene TRBJ2-1; no clear D. The germline V gene encodes CDR1 MNHEY and CDR2 SVGEGT. V was pared by 2 bases and J by 2 bases, with 13 bases between. CDR3 length: 16 residues. The CDR3 is CASSYISRTAYNEQFF. The CDR3 DNA is TGTGCCAGCAGTTACATCTCGCGCACCGCCTACAATGAGCAGTTCTTC.

The chain joins TRBV19 to TRBJ1-6, with D perhaps TRBD1 (6 bases). Trimming took off 7 bases at V and 9 bases at J, with 16 bases between the two ends. There are 14 residues in the CDR3. CDR1 is LNHDA, CDR2 SQIVND, per germline (reference sequence). This chain's CDR3 is CASTLQGGGSPLHF. For the CDR3, the DNA is TGTGCCAGTACCCTACAGGGAGGGGGTTCACCCCTCCACTTT.

The rearrangement links TRBV9 to TRBJ2-2; 8 positions match TRBD2. This CDR3 spans 17 amino acids. The junction had 10 bases not matched to a gene; V was cut back by 1 base and J by 5 bases. From germline, CDR1 is SGDLS and CDR2 YYNGEE. CDR3 protein: CASSVLAGATRTGELFF. The DNA of the CDR3 is TGTGCCAGCAGCGTACTAGCGGGTGCCACCAGGACCGGGGAGCTGTTTTTT. The complete variable domain, with remaining parts taken from reference TRBV9 and TRBJ2-2, reads DSGVTQTPKHLITATGQRVTLRCSPRSGDLSVYWYQQSLDQGLQFLIQYYNGEERAKGNILERFSAQQFPDLHSELNLSSLELGDSALYFCASSVLAGATRTGELFFGEGSRLTVL.

About this clone: Other DNA sequences in the sample encode the same CDR3. This sequence joins TRBV2 and TRBJ1-1; TRBD1 matches 9 bases. Trimming at V came to 0 bases and at J to 0 bases, leaving 2 bases not matched to a gene. The germline gives CDR1 SNHLY, CDR2 FYNNEI. This CDR3 has 16 amino acids. CDR3: CASSEAGTGLNTEAFF. The CDR3 nucleotides are TGTGCCAGCAGTGAAGCCGGGACAGGGTTGAACACTGAAGCTTTCTTT.

The chain employs TRBV15 and TRBJ2-3; no reliable D call. This CDR3 comprises 15 residues. Germline V lookup: CDR1 LNHNV, CDR2 YYDKDF (reference sequence). Trimming took off 5 bases at V and 2 bases at J, with 14 bases between the two ends. CDR3 in amino acids: CATSPEIYLTDTQYF. In DNA, the CDR3 is TGTGCCACCAGCCCCGAGATATACCTCACAGATACGCAGTATTTT.

This chain connects TRBV5-1 to TRBJ2-5, with D possibly TRBD1 on 5 matching bases. With 4 bases removed from V and 0 bases from J, the gap between germline ends came to 7 bases. Germline-derived CDR1 and CDR2 are SGHRS and YFSETQ. The CDR3 runs to 13 residues. DNA for the CDR3: TGCGCCAGCAGCCAGGACAACCAAGAGACCCAGTACTTC. Protein sequence: CASSQDNQETQYF.

Remarks on this clone: The CDR3 does not end in the conserved phenylalanine or tryptophan, so this is likely a read error. Because the CDR3's place on the DNA is in doubt, the DNA is left out and the CDR3 is given as listed by TCRdb. CDR3 sequence reads: CSARAPPL. The rearrangement links TRBV20-1 to TRBJ1-2. Counting both end residues, the CDR3 totals 8 amino acids. The germline CDR1 and CDR2 sequences are DFQATT and SNEGSKA (reference sequence).

This clone was observed a single time. The chain couples TRBV24-1 to TRBJ2-1; no clear D gene. V lost 3 bases to trimming and J lost 7 bases, with 12 bases between them. The CDR3 length is 14 residues. CDR1 and CDR2 (germline): KGHDR, SFDVKD. The CDR3 nucleotides are TGTGCCACCAGTGATCTTGCGGCCTTGAATGAGCAGTTCTTC. Its protein is CATSDLAALNEQFF.

The chain joins TRBV7-9 to TRBJ2-1, with 7 bases identical to TRBD1. In germline, CDR1 is SEHNR, CDR2 FQNEAQ (reference sequence). The junction had 12 bases not matched to a gene; V was cut back by 5 bases and J by 5 bases. The CDR3 totals 16 residues. This CDR3 is CASSPTGLRLDNEQFF. CDR3 DNA: TGTGCCAGCAGCCCGACAGGGTTACGGTTGGACAATGAGCAGTTCTTC. Variable domain in full (rest from reference TRBV7-9 and TRBJ2-1): DTGVSQNPRHKITKRGQNVTFRCDPISEHNRLYWYRQTLGQGPEFLTYFQNEAQLEKSRLLSDRFSAERPKGSFSTLEIQRTEQGDSAMYLCASSPTGLRLDNEQFFGPGTRLTVL.

This CDR3 is CASSFGARVGGFF. CDR3 bases: TGTGCCAGCAGTTTTGGTGCCAGGGTCGGGGGGTTCTTC. The chain combines TRBV28 with TRBJ2-1, with a weak D call TRBD2 (6 bases). The V gene's germline CDR1 is MDHEN and CDR2 SYDVKM. Trimming cost V 3 bases and J 15 bases, with 18 bases left between them. The CDR3 is 13 residues long.

The count of this clone is one. V gene TRBV7-3 combines with J gene TRBJ1-2; D not certain. The CDR3 spans 14 residues. V was clipped by 2 bases and J by 4 bases, with 11 bases between them. Germline V gene data show CDR1 as SGHTA and CDR2 as FQGTGA. The CDR3 region has the DNA TGTGCCAGCAGCTTAGGGGAGGCCGGCTATGGCTACACCTTC. Its protein product is CASSLGEAGYGYTF.

This chain links TRBV5-8 with TRBJ2-7, with 9 bases identical to TRBD2. The length of the CDR3 is 13 residues. The ends lost 6 bases at V and 3 bases at J; junction bases unmatched: 4. From germline, CDR1 is SGHTS and CDR2 YDEGEE. CDR3 sequence reads: CASTAGGYYEQYF. CDR3 bases: TGTGCCAGCACAGCGGGGGGTTACTACGAGCAGTACTTC.

The rearrangement joins TRBV28 to TRBJ2-3; 7 bases line up with TRBD2. Germline V gene lookup returns CDR1 MDHEN and CDR2 SYDVKM. Germline trimming cut 3 bases from V and 1 base from J; bases unmatched to any gene: 7. This CDR3 comprises 16 residues. The CDR3 region has the DNA TGTGCCAGCAGTTTTGATCGCGGGAGCGGCACAGATACGCAGTATTTT. As protein: CASSFDRGSGTDTQYF.

This chain connects TRBV27 to TRBJ2-7; D is perhaps TRBD1 (5 bases). V shed 6 bases and J shed 1 base, with 10 bases lying between them. Per the germline V gene, CDR1 is MNHEY and CDR2 is SMNVEV (reference sequence). CDR3 length: 13 amino acids. CDR3: CASSLQVSYEQYF. CDR3 nucleotide sequence: TGTGCCAGCAGCCTACAGGTTTCCTACGAGCAGTACTTC.

J is TRBJ1-2 and V is TRBV7-2; D is undetermined. The CDR3 extends over 12 amino acids. The germline CDR1 and CDR2 sequences are SGHTA and FQGNSA. The V gene lost 8 bases and the J gene lost 0 bases, with 7 bases spanning the gap. DNA of the CDR3: TGTGCCAGCGGGAGAGCTAACTATGGCTACACCTTC. Amino acid sequence: CASGRANYGYTF.

The chain is built from TRBV10-3 and TRBJ2-3; a weak D match, TRBD2 (6 bases). Deletions cut 11 bases from V and 1 base from J, with 16 bases between. The CDR3 is 14 residues long. From germline, CDR1 is ENHRY and CDR2 SYGVKD. CDR3 DNA sequence: TGTGCCGCCAAAAAGCGGGCAGGCACAGATACGCAGTATTTT. This codes for CAAKKRAGTDTQYF.

The count of this clone is one. J is TRBJ2-3 and V is TRBV15; TRBD2 agrees at 7 bases. The V and J ends lost 8 bases and 2 bases, in that order; junction bases with no gene match: 13. The V gene's germline CDR1 is LNHNV and CDR2 YYDKDF (reference sequence). The length of the CDR3 is 16 residues. CDR3 nucleotides: TGTGCCACCCGGACTAGGCTAGCGAGATACACAGATACGCAGTATTTT. The encoded protein is CATRTRLARYTDTQYF.

The chain uses TRBV6-5 and TRBJ2-5; 7 bases agree with TRBD2. The trim removed 9 bases at V and 5 bases at J, leaving 6 bases unmatched. Germline V gene sequence: CDR1 MNHEY, CDR2 SVGAGI. The CDR3 has 12 amino acids. CDR3 region: CASSFGGETQYF. The CDR3 bases are TGTGCCAGTTCTTTCGGGGGGGAGACCCAGTACTTC.

The rearrangement joins TRBV27 to TRBJ2-1, with TRBD2 as a possible D gene (6 bases). The length of the CDR3 is 16 residues. Deletions cut 4 bases from V and 5 bases from J, with 18 bases between. CDR1 and CDR2 from the germline V gene are MNHEY and SMNVEV (reference sequence). The CDR3 DNA is TGTGCCAGCAGTTGGGGTTCGGGGTGGGGGGACAATGAGCAGTTCTTC. It encodes CASSWGSGWGDNEQFF.

V usage is TRBV6-5 and J usage is TRBJ2-1; TRBD2 might be the D (6 bases). This CDR3 spans 14 amino acids. Germline V gene sequence: CDR1 MNHEY, CDR2 SVGAGI. Trimming stripped 0 bases from V and 9 bases from J, with 12 bases between. The CDR3 sequence is CASSYSGRRGEQFF. The CDR3 DNA reads TGTGCCAGCAGTTACTCTGGGAGGCGGGGTGAGCAGTTCTTC.

The V and J genes are TRBV5-4 and TRBJ2-3; 7 nucleotides agree with TRBD2. In germline, CDR1 is SGHNT, CDR2 YYREEE (reference sequence). V dropped 0 bases and J dropped 6; count of bases not matched to a gene: 4. The CDR3 length is 14 residues. The CDR3 DNA follows: TGTGCCAGCAGCTTGGCGGGGGGTTTGGATACGCAGTATTTT. Translated: CASSLAGGLDTQYF.

The V call is TRBV6-5, the J call TRBJ2-3; D is perhaps TRBD2 (5 bases). The CDR3 covers 14 residues. CDR1 and CDR2 from the germline V gene are MNHEY and SVGAGI. V gave up 5 bases and J gave up 2 bases, with 11 bases separating them. Here the CDR3 reads CASSRTPTTDTQYF. CDR3 bases: TGTGCCAGCAGTAGGACTCCTACCACAGATACGCAGTATTTT.